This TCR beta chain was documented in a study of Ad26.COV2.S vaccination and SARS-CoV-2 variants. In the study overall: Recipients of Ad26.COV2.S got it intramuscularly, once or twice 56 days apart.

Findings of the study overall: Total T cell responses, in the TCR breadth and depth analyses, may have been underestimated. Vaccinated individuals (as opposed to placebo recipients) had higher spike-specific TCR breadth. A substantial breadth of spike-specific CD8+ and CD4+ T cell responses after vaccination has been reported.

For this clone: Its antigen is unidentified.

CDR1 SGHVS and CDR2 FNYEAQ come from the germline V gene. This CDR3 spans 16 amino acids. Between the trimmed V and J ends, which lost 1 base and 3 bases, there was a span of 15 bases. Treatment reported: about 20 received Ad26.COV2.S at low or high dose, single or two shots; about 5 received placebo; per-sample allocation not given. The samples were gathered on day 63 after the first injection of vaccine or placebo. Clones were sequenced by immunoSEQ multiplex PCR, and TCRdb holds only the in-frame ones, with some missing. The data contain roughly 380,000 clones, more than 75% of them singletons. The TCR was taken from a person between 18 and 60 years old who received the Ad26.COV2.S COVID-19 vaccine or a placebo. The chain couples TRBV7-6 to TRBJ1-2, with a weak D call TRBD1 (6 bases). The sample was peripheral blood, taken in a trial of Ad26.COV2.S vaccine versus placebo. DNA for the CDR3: TGTGCCAGCAGCTTAGGGGTGGAGGGGGGCTACTATGGCTACACCTTC. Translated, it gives CASSLGVEGGYYGYTF.